This entry features one T cell receptor beta chain sequence. Its antigen remains unknown. This sample was taken from a study of PD-1 blockade in classical Hodgkin lymphoma. Study-wide points: Relapsed/refractory patients reportedly had lower baseline diversity than newly diagnosed patients. Patients excluded were those beginning nivolumab under 1 year after ASCT.

Germline CDR1 and CDR2: SGHRS and YFSETQ. The CDR3 spans 15 residues. V lost 4 bases, J lost 9 bases, and 7 bases stayed unmatched. Profiled with immunoSEQ multiplex PCR; TCRdb holds only in-frame clones, not every one. Of over 11,000 clones listed, around four fifths are singletons. In every patient, relapse followed autologous stem cell transplantation, while exposure to brentuximab vedotin differed. This TCR was sampled from a human donor with classical Hodgkin lymphoma. Sequencing used peripheral blood mononuclear cells (PBMCs), obtained before the second cycle of nivolumab. The chain joins TRBV5-1 to TRBJ1-6; 10 bases align to TRBD1. The CDR3 spells CASSATGGNSSPLHF. CDR3 nucleotides: TGCGCCAGCAGCGCGACAGGGGGCAACAGTTCACCCCTCCACTTT.